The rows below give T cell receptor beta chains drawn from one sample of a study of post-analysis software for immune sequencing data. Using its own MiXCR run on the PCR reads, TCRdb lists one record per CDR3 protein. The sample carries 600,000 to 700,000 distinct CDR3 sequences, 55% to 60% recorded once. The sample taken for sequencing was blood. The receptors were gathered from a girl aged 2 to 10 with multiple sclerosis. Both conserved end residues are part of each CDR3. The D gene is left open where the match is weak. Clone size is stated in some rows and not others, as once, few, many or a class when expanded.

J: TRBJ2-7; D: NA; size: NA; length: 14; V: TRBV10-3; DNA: TGTGCCATCAGTGAGTGGGACAAGAATTACGAGCAGTACTTC; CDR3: CAISEWDKNYEQYF
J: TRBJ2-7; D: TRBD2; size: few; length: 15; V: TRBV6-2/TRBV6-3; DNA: TGTGCCAGCAGTTACGGACTAGCGGCCTCCTACGAGCAGTACTTC; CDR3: CASSYGLAASYEQYF
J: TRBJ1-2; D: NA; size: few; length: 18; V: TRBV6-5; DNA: TGTGCCAGCAGTTACTCCTCCCGGTCGACGGGGGCTAACTATGGCTACACCTTC; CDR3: CASSYSSRSTGANYGYTF
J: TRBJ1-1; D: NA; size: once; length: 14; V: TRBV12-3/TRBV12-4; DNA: TGTGCCAGCAGTTTACAGTCAGTGAACACTGAAGCTTTCTTT; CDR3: CASSLQSVNTEAFF
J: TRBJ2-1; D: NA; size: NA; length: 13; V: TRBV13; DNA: TGTGCCAGCAGCTTAAAGGAGGGTGATGAGCAGTTCTTC; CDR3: CASSLKEGDEQFF
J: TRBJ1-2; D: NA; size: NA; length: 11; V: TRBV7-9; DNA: TGTGCCAGCAGCTTAACGGCAGACTACACCTTC; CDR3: CASSLTADYTF
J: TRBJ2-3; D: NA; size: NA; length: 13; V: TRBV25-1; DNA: TGTGCCAGCGAATTGAGGGGCAGGGATACGCAGTATTTT; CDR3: CASELRGRDTQYF
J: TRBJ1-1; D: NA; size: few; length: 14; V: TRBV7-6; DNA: TGTGCCAGCAGCTTAACAGGGTATAGCACTGAAGCTTTCTTT; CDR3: CASSLTGYSTEAFF
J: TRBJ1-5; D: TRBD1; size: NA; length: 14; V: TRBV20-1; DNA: TGCAGTGCTGCAGGGACAGGGGACAATCAGCCCCAGCATTTT; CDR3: CSAAGTGDNQPQHF
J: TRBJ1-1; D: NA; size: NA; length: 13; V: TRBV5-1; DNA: TGCGCCAGCAGCCCCGTTGGGGGAACTGAAGCTTTCTTT; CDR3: CASSPVGGTEAFF
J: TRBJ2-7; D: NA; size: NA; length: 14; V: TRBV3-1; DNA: TGTGCCAGCAGCCGGGACTGGGGCTCCTACGAGCAGTACTTC; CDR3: CASSRDWGSYEQYF
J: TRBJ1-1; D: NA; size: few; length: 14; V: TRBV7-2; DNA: TGTGCCAGCAGCTTGGGGGCCATGAACACTGAAGCTTTCTTT; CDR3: CASSLGAMNTEAFF
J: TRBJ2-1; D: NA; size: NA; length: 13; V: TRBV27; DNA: TGTGCCAGCAGTTTTGCCATATACAATGAGCAGTTCTTC; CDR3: CASSFAIYNEQFF
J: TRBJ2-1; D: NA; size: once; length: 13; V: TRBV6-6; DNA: TGTGCCAGCAGTTCTGCGGCAGGCAATGAGCAGTTCTTC; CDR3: CASSSAAGNEQFF
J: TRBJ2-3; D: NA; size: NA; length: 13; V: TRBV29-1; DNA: TGCAGCGTTGGGGGAAAGGGGACAGATACGCAGTATTTT; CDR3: CSVGGKGTDTQYF
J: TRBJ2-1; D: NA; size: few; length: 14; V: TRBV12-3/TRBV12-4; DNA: TGTGCCAGCAGTTTATTACAATCCCGTCGGGAGCAGTTCTTC; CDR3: CASSLLQSRREQFF
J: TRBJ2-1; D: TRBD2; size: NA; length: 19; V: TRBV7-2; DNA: TGTGCCAGCAGCTTCTCCGGGACTAGCGCCTTGATCTCCTACAATGAGCAGTTCTTC; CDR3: CASSFSGTSALISYNEQFF
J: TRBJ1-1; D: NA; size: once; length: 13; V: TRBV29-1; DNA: TGCAGCGTTGAATTGGCGGTGAACACTGAAGCTTTCTTT; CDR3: CSVELAVNTEAFF
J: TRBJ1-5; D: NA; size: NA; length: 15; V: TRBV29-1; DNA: TGCAGCGTGGCGGGGGGTTCGGGGAGCAATCAGCCCCAGCATTTT; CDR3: CSVAGGSGSNQPQHF
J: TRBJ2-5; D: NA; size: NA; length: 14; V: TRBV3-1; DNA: TGTGCCAGCAGCCAAGGACAGACACGAGAGACCCAGTACTTC; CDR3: CASSQGQTRETQYF
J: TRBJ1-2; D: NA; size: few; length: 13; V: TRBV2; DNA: TGTGCCAGCATGGACGGACGTTCCAATGGCTACACCTTC; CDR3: CASMDGRSNGYTF
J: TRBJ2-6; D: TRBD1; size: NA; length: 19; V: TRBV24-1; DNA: TGTGCCACCAGCCCGGCGGGACAGGGGGTCAGCTCTGGGGCCAACGTCCTGACTTTC; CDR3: CATSPAGQGVSSGANVLTF
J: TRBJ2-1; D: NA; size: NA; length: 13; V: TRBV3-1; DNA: TGTGCCAGCAGCCAACTCTCGATAGGTGAACAGTTCTTC; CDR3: CASSQLSIGEQFF
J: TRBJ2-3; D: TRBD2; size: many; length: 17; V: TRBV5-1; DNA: TGCGCCAGCAGCTTTCTGGACGGGACTAGCGGCACAGATACGCAGTATTTT; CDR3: CASSFLDGTSGTDTQYF
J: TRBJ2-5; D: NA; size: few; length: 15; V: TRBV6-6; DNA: TGTGCCAGCAGTTATCTCTTTGGGGCCGGGGAGACCCAGTACTTC; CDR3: CASSYLFGAGETQYF
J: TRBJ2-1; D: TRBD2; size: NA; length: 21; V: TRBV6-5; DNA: TGTGCCAGCAGTTACCGGGGACTAGCGGGGGGCTCCAGCAGCTCCTACAATGAGCAGTTCTTC; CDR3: CASSYRGLAGGSSSSYNEQFF
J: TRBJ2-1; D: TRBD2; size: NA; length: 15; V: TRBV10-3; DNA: TGTGCCATCAGTGTCGGGAGCGGGGGCTACAATGAGCAGTTCTTC; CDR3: CAISVGSGGYNEQFF
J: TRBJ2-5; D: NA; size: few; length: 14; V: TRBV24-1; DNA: TGTGCCACCACTAACAGAGGGGACCAAGAGACCCAGTACTTC; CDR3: CATTNRGDQETQYF
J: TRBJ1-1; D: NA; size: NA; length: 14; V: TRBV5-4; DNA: TGTGCCAGCAGCTTGCCCCTCGAGAACACTGAAGCTTTCTTT; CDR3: CASSLPLENTEAFF
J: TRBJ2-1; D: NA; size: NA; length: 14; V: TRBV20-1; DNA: TGCAGTGCTAGAGAGGAGCGAACATACAATGGACAGTTCTTC; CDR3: CSAREERTYNGQFF
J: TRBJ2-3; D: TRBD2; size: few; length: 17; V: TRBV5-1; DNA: TGCGCCAGCAGCTTGGGGACTAGCGGGGGGGCCTCAGATACGCAGTATTTT; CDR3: CASSLGTSGGASDTQYF
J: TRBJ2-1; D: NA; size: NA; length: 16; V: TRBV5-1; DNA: TGCGCCAGCAGCAGCCCCACCAGGAGCTCCTACAATGAGCAGTTCTTC; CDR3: CASSSPTRSSYNEQFF
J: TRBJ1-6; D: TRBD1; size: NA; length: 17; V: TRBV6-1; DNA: TGTGCCAGCAGTGAACGGTACAGGGGCCTAGCGGATTCACCCCTCCACTTT; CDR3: CASSERYRGLADSPLHF
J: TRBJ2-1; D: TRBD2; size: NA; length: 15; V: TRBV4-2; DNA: TGTGCCAGCAGCCAACTTAGCGGGAGCCACAATGAGCAGTTCTTC; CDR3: CASSQLSGSHNEQFF
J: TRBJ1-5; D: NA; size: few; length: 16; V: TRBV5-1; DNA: TGCGCCAGCAGCTGGGCACCAGGGAGCGCGGATCAGCCCCAGCATTTT; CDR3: CASSWAPGSADQPQHF
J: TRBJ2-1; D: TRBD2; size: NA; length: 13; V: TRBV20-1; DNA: TGCAGTGCTAGAGGGACTAGGGGTGAGACCCAGTTCTTC; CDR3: CSARGTRGETQFF
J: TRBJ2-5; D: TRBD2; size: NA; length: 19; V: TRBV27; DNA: TGTGCCAGCAGTTTATCAGGACTAGCGGGGTGGAAAGTTAAAGAGACCCAGTACTTC; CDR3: CASSLSGLAGWKVKETQYF
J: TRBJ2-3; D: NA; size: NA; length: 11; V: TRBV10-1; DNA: TGCGCCAGCTCAGGGGAGGCTACGCAGTATTTT; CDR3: CASSGEATQYF
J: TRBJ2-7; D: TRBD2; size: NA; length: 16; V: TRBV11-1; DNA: TGTGCCAGCAGCTACGGCGGCGGGAGAACATCCTACGAGCAGTACTTC; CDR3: CASSYGGGRTSYEQYF
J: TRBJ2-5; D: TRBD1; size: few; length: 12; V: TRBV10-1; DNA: TGCGCCATGACGATCAGGGGGAAGACCCAGTACTTC; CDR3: CAMTIRGKTQYF
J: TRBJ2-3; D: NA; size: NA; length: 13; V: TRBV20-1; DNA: TGCAGTGCTAGCCCTGATGAGGGCGATACGCAGTATTTT; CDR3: CSASPDEGDTQYF
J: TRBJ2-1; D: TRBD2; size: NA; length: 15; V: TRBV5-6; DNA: TGTGCCAGCAGCTTGAGAGGACTAGCGGGCAATGAGCAGTTCTTC; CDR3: CASSLRGLAGNEQFF